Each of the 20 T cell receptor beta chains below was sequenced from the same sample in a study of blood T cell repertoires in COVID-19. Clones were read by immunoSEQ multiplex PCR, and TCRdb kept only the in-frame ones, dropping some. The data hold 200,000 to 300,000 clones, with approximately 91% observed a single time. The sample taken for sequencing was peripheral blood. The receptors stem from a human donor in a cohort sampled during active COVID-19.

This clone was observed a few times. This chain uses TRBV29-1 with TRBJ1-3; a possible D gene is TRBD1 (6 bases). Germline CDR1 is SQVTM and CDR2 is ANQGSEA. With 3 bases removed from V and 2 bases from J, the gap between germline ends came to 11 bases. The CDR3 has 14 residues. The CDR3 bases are TGCAGCGTTGATGTGACAGGTACTGGAAACACCATATATTTT. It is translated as CSVDVTGTGNTIYF. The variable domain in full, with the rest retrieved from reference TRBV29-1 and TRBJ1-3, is SAVISQKPSRDICQRGTSLTIQCQVDSQVTMMFWYRQQPGQSLTLIATANQGSEATYESGFVIDKFPISRPNLTFSTLTVSNMSPEDSSIYLCSVDVTGTGNTIYFGEGSWLTVV.

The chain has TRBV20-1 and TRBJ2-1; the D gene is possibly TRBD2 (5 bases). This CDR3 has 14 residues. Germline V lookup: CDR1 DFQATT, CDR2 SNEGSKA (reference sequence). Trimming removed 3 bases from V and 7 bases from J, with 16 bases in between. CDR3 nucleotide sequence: TGCAGTGCTAGTCGGGGAACCGGCGGGAATGAGCAGTTCTTC. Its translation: CSASRGTGGNEQFF.

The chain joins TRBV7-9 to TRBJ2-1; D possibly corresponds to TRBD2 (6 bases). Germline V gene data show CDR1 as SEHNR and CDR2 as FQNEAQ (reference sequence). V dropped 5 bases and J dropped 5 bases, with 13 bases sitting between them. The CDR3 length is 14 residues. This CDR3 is CASSQWGENNEQFF. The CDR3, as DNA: TGTGCCAGCAGCCAGTGGGGGGAGAACAATGAGCAGTTCTTC. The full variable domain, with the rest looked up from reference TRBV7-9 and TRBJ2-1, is DTGVSQNPRHKITKRGQNVTFRCDPISEHNRLYWYRQTLGQGPEFLTYFQNEAQLEKSRLLSDRFSAERPKGSFSTLEIQRTEQGDSAMYLCASSQWGENNEQFFGPGTRLTVL.

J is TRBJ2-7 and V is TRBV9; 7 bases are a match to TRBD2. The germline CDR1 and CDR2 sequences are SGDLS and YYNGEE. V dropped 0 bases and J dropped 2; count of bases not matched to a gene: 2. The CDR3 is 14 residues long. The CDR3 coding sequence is TGTGCCAGCAGCGTAGGGGAGGGAACCTACGAGCAGTACTTC. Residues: CASSVGEGTYEQYF. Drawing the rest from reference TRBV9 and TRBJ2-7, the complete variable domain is DSGVTQTPKHLITATGQRVTLRCSPRSGDLSVYWYQQSLDQGLQFLIQYYNGEERAKGNILERFSAQQFPDLHSELNLSSLELGDSALYFCASSVGEGTYEQYFGPGTRLTVT.

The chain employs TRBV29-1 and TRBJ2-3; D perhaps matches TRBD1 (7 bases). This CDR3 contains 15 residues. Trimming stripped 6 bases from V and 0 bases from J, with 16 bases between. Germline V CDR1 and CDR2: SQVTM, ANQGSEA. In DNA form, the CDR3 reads TGCAGCGTGCAGGGGGACTTACAGAGCACAGATACGCAGTATTTT. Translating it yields CSVQGDLQSTDTQYF.

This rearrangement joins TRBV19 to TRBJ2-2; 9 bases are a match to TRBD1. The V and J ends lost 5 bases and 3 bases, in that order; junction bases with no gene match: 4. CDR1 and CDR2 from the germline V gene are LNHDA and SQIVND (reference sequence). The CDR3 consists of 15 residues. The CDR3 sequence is CASSVTGGDTGELFF. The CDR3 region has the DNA TGTGCCAGTAGTGTGACAGGGGGGGACACCGGGGAGCTGTTTTTT.

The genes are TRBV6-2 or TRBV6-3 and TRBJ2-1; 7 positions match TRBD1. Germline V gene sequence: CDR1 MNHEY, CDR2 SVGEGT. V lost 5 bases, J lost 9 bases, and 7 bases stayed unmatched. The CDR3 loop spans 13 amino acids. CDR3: CASSPLEGAEQFF. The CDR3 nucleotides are TGTGCCAGCAGTCCCCTAGAGGGGGCTGAGCAGTTCTTC.

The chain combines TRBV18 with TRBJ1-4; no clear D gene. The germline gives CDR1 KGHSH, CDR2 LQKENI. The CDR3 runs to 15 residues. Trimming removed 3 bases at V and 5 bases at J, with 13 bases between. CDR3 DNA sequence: TGTGCCAGCTCACCTAGCGGAGGGTTAAATGAAAAACTGTTTTTT. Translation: CASSPSGGLNEKLFF.

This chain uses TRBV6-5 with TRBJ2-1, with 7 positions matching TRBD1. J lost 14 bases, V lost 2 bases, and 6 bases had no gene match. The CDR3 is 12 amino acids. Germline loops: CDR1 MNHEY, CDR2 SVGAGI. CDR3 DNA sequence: TGTGCCAGCAGTTACCCAGGGGGTACAAAGTTCTTC. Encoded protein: CASSYPGGTKFF.

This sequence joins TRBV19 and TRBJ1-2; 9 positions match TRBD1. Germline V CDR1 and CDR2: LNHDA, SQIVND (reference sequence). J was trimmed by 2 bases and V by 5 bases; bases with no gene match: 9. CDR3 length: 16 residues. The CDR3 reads CASSPSEGQGNYGYTF. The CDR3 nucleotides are TGTGCCAGTAGTCCTTCTGAAGGACAGGGGAACTATGGCTACACCTTC.

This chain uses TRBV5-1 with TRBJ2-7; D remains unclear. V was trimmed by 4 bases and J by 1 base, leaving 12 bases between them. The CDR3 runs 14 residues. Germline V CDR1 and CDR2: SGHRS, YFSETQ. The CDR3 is CASSLFPPSYEQYF. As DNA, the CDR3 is TGCGCCAGCAGCCTGTTCCCCCCTTCCTACGAGCAGTACTTC. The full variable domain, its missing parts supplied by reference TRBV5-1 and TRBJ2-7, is KAGVTQTPRYLIKTRGQQVTLSCSPISGHRSVSWYQQTPGQGLQFLFEYFSETQRNKGNFPGRFSGRQFSNSRSEMNVSTLELGDSALYLCASSLFPPSYEQYFGPGTRLTVT.

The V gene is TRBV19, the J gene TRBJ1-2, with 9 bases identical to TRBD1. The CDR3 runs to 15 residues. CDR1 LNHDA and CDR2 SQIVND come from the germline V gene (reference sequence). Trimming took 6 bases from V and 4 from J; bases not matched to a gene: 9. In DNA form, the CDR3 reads TGTGCCAGTAGCCGGCGGGGGACAGGGACCTATGGCTACACCTTC. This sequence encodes CASSRRGTGTYGYTF.

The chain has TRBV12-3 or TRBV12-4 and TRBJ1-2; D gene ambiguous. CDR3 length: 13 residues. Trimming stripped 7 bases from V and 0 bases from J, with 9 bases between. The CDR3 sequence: CASIGGPNYGYTF. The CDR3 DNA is TGTGCCAGCATTGGTGGCCCTAACTATGGCTACACCTTC.

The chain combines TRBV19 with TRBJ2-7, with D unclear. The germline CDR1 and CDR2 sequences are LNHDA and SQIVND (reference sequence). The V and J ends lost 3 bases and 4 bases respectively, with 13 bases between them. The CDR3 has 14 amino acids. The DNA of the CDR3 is TGTGCCAGTAGTATGCAGATCTTCATTTACGAGCAGTACTTC. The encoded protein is CASSMQIFIYEQYF.

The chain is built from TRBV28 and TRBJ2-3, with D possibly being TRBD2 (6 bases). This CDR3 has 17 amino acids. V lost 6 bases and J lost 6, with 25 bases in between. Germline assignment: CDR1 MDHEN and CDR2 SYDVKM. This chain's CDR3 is CASSPYLGRGPSDTQYF. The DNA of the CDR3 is TGTGCCAGCAGCCCCTATCTGGGGCGGGGTCCGAGCGATACGCAGTATTTT.

Here the CDR3 reads CASSLGDSRPYGYTF. The CDR3, as DNA: TGTGCCAGCAGCTTAGGGGACAGCCGTCCCTATGGCTACACCTTC. This rearrangement joins TRBV7-9 to TRBJ1-2; 7 nucleotides agree with TRBD1. This CDR3 has 15 residues. V was clipped by 1 base and J by 4 bases; unmatched bases: 6. Germline V gene lookup returns CDR1 SEHNR and CDR2 FQNEAQ (reference sequence). Drawing the rest from reference TRBV7-9 and TRBJ1-2, the complete variable domain is DTGVSQNPRHKITKRGQNVTFRCDPISEHNRLYWYRQTLGQGPEFLTYFQNEAQLEKSRLLSDRFSAERPKGSFSTLEIQRTEQGDSAMYLCASSLGDSRPYGYTFGSGTRLTVV.

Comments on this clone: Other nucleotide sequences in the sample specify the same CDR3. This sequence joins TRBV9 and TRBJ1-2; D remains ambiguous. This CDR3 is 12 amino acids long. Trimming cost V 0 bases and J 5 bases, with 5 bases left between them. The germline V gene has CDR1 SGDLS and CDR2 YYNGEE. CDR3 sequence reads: CASSVDGYGYTF. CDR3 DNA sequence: TGTGCCAGCAGCGTAGACGGTTATGGCTACACCTTC.

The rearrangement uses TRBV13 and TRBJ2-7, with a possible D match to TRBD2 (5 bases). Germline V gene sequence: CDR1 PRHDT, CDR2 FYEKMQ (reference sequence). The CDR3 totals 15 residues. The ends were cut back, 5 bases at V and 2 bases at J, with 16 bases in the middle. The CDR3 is CASSHPEEVPYEQYF. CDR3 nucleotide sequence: TGTGCCAGCAGCCACCCGGAGGAGGTCCCCTACGAGCAGTACTTC. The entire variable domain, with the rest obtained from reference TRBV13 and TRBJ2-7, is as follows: AAGVIQSPRHLIKEKRETATLKCYPIPRHDTVYWYQQGPGQDPQFLISFYEKMQSDKGSIPDRFSAQQFSDYHSELNMSSLELGDSALYFCASSHPEEVPYEQYFGPGTRLTVT.

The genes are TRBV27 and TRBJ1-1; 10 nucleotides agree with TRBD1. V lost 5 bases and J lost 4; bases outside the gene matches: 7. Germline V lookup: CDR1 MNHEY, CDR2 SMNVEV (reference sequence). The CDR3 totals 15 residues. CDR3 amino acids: CASSRQGAGGTEAFF. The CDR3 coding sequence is TGTGCCAGCAGTAGACAGGGGGCAGGGGGCACTGAAGCTTTCTTT.

This CDR3 reads CASSQGLENQPQHF. The CDR3 DNA reads as TGTGCCAGCAGCCAGGGGCTCGAAAATCAGCCCCAGCATTTT. The chain employs TRBV3-1 (or the pseudogene TRBV3-2) and TRBJ1-5; the D gene is possibly TRBD1 (5 bases). The CDR3 consists of 14 residues. Germline CDR1 LGHDT, CDR2 YNNKEL (reference sequence). Trimming stripped 3 bases from V and 4 bases from J, with 10 bases between.